The 9 T cell receptor beta chains presented below share a single source sample, sequenced in a study of T cell responses to AZD1222 COVID-19 vaccine. Clones were read by immunoSEQ multiplex PCR, and TCRdb kept only the in-frame ones, dropping some. The sample comprises around 89,000 clones, more than 75% of which are singletons, and about 20% rests with the top ten. Sequencing used peripheral blood, obtained on day 0 of AZD1222 vaccination. Every receptor here comes from an adult in good health.

V and J are TRBV7-8 and TRBJ2-7; 8 positions match TRBD1. This CDR3 has 16 amino acids. Unmatched junction bases numbered 6, after V lost 1 base and J lost 1 base. CDR1 and CDR2 from the germline V gene are SGHVS and FQNEAQ. CDR3 in DNA: TGTGCCAGCAGCTTAGGGCCGGACAGGGCTTCCTACGAGCAGTACTTC. It is translated as CASSLGPDRASYEQYF.

The chain uses TRBV7-3 and TRBJ2-1; D could derive from TRBD1 or TRBD2 (6 bases each). V gave up 8 bases and J gave up 2 bases, with 13 bases separating them. This CDR3 comprises 14 residues. CDR1 SGHTA and CDR2 FQGTGA come from the germline V gene. The CDR3 coding sequence is TGTGCCAGCGCCGGAGGGGGGACCTACAATGAGCAGTTCTTC. It encodes CASAGGGTYNEQFF.

This sequence joins TRBV5-1 and TRBJ2-1; D gene unclear. This CDR3 has 14 amino acids. Trimming pared 2 bases from V and 5 bases from J, leaving 11 bases between. In germline, CDR1 is SGHRS, CDR2 YFSETQ. The CDR3 sequence: CASSLQTLNNEQFF. The CDR3 DNA follows: TGCGCCAGCAGCTTACAGACTCTGAACAATGAGCAGTTCTTC. Based on the CDR3 plus reference TRBV5-1 and TRBJ2-1, the full variable domain is KAGVTQTPRYLIKTRGQQVTLSCSPISGHRSVSWYQQTPGQGLQFLFEYFSETQRNKGNFPGRFSGRQFSNSRSEMNVSTLELGDSALYLCASSLQTLNNEQFFGPGTRLTVL.

This rearrangement joins TRBV5-1 to TRBJ2-1; tentatively, D is TRBD1 (6 bases). With 2 bases removed from V and 8 bases from J, the gap between germline ends came to 14 bases. The CDR3 sequence is 14 residues long. CDR1 and CDR2 from the germline V gene are SGHRS and YFSETQ. The CDR3 here is CASSLGAGAHEQFF. The CDR3 nucleotides are TGCGCCAGCAGCTTAGGGGCAGGGGCCCATGAGCAGTTCTTC.

The chain recombines TRBV18 with TRBJ2-7; D is perhaps TRBD1 (6 bases). The CDR3 consists of 15 residues. Germline CDR1 and CDR2: KGHSH and LQKENI. Between the trimmed V and J ends, which lost 8 bases and 1 base, there was a span of 18 bases. The CDR3 nucleotides read TGTGCCAGCACACACAGGGAAGTGGGTTCCTACGAGCAGTACTTC. This gives the protein CASTHREVGSYEQYF. Based on the CDR3 plus reference TRBV18 and TRBJ2-7, the full variable domain is NAGVMQNPRHLVRRRGQEARLRCSPMKGHSHVYWYRQLPEEGLKFMVYLQKENIIDESGMPKERFSAEFPKEGPSILRIQQVVRGDSAAYFCASTHREVGSYEQYFGPGTRLTVT.

The chain combines TRBV19 with TRBJ1-3; perhaps TRBD1 as D (6 bases). The V and J ends lost 4 bases and 0 bases respectively, with 16 bases between them. Germline assignment: CDR1 LNHDA and CDR2 SQIVND (reference sequence). The length of the CDR3 is 17 residues. The CDR3: CASSNPDSSSSGNTIYF. CDR3 DNA: TGTGCCAGTAGTAATCCGGACAGCTCAAGCTCTGGAAACACCATATATTTT.

The rearrangement links TRBV19 to TRBJ1-1, with no clear D. With 3 bases removed from V and 8 bases from J, the gap between germline ends came to 16 bases. CDR1 and CDR2 (germline): LNHDA, SQIVND (reference sequence). The CDR3 extends over 14 amino acids. CDR3 in amino acids: CASSINAIGVEAFF. The CDR3 coding sequence is TGTGCCAGTAGTATTAATGCGATAGGCGTCGAAGCTTTCTTT.

The genes are TRBV10-3 and TRBJ2-3; D remains unclear. Deletions cut 10 bases from V and 1 base from J, with 18 bases between. CDR1 is ENHRY, CDR2 SYGVKD, per germline. CDR3 size: 15 residues. The CDR3 DNA reads TGTGCCACCGCTTCAGGCCGGGTACGCACAGATACGCAGTATTTT. Its translation: CATASGRVRTDTQYF.

The V gene is TRBV3-1 (or the pseudogene TRBV3-2), the J gene TRBJ1-5, with a possible D match to TRBD1 (5 bases). The germline V and J ends were trimmed by 1 base and 7 bases, with 11 bases remaining between them. This CDR3 is built from 14 residues. Germline loops: CDR1 LGHDT, CDR2 YNNKEL (reference sequence). The CDR3 DNA follows: TGTGCCAGCAGCCAAGTGAGGGGAGGCCAGCCCCAGCATTTT. Amino acid sequence: CASSQVRGGQPQHF.